The entry below describes one T cell receptor beta chain. Its antigen is unidentified. The donors were part of the approximately 130-subject validation cohort, which stood apart from the roughly 700-subject first cohort. The data stem from a study of cytomegalovirus exposure and HLA in healthy donors. Study summary: The same platform was used for the 120 or so validation repertoires as for the approximately 610 first-cohort repertoires, as reported in a later analysis.

Regarding the study as a whole: Most TCRs appeared rarely, but some public TCRs recurred in many donors.

Here immunoSEQ multiplex PCR was the method, and the copy in TCRdb shows in-frame clones only, minus some. The table shows some 140,000 clones, with about nine tenths occurring only once. The length of the CDR3 is 15 residues. Trimming cost V 8 bases and J 4 bases, with 20 bases left between them. The germline CDR1 and CDR2 sequences are SNHLY and FYNNEI. Sequencing used PBMCs. This rearrangement joins TRBV2 to TRBJ2-5; D is possibly TRBD2 (6 bases). The clonotype was recovered from a man between 18 and 29 years old in good health and CMV-seronegative. CDR3 in DNA: TGTGCCAGCGCCCGGGACGGAGGGGCGTCAGAGACCCAGTACTTC. Its translation: CASARDGGASETQYF.